This T cell receptor beta chain is drawn from a study of cytomegalovirus exposure and HLA in healthy donors (dated by TCRdb to 2015 to 2018). With respect to the entire study: According to an earlier analysis of several hundred of the donors, about 180 million T cells yielded over 90 million unique TCR beta sequences and approximately 300 Gb of sequence data. The study used immunosequencing to profile the T cell repertoires of approximately 630 subjects and linked those repertoires to cytomegalovirus serostatus. The number of donors typed differed by locus, with about 629-630 for A, B, C, DRB1 and DQB1, more than 500 for DQA1, over 600 for DPA1, and some 440 for DPB1. In a later analysis, previously published TCR beta repertoires from more than 500 donors were re-analyzed and high-resolution HLA genotyping was added so that TCR occurrence patterns could be studied. The study was designed to test whether signatures of past pathogen exposure could be identified by cataloging public T cell receptors. The later analysis used no new phenotypic data to find candidate immune exposures, relying instead on TCR beta sequences and their occurrence across donors. A later genetic analysis used genome-wide SNP genotypes for 398 of the 666 donors, treating that subset as a discovery cohort. To decide whether each TCR beta V gene segment behaved as functional or pseudogenic, an earlier analysis of nearly 600 of the donors relied on high-throughput TCR beta sequencing. To predict cytomegalovirus infection status, the study brought together high-throughput TCR immunosequencing, statistical association of individual TCRs with disease status, and machine learning. Every discovery cohort repertoire had been produced on one sequencing platform. Class I and class II HLA loci were covered by the typing at four-digit resolution. An early release that covered about 640 HLA-typed donors contained around 330 gigabases of sequencing data and tens of millions of unique TCR sequences. Among roughly 400 genotyped donors of the cohort, an average of approximately 240,000 unique TCR beta nucleotide sequences was sequenced per donor, of which about 18% were non-productive. Because of strong linkage in the cohort, roughly five DR-DQ haplotypes were treated as single units for association and clustering. Donor age, sex, ethnicity and CMV serostatus were compiled alongside the repertoire data. Besides the first cohort of roughly 660 subjects, a separate validation cohort made up of roughly 120 different subjects was used. The genetic ancestry cluster associated with self-reported Caucasian donors included 81% of the approximately 410 genotyped donors.

The cohort was made up of around 720 healthy bone marrow donors. All cohort members were sampled while nominally healthy, although unrecorded immune exposures were likely present. The donor tested CMV seropositive, placing the donor among the 310 or so seropositive members of the cohort. Each donor provided a peripheral blood sample, and peripheral blood mononuclear cells were used for TCR beta sequencing. Genomic DNA was extracted from the blood cell samples with the Qiagen DNeasy Blood Extraction Kit. The library was generated by the immunoSEQ multiplex PCR assay. The multiplex PCR relied on a mix of 60 forward primers for TCR Vbeta segments and 13 reverse primers for TCR Jbeta segments. A multiplex PCR assay on genomic DNA amplified the CDR3 region of rearranged TCR beta genes. On the Illumina HiSeq System, the amplified TCR beta libraries were sequenced as 87-base-pair reads. The original pipeline was this. In a later analysis, tens of millions of unique TCR beta chains were counted across the roughly 610 repertoires, and roughly 11 million of these chains were shared by at least two donors. Raw reads were error-corrected and collapsed into unique sequences by a nearest-neighbor algorithm in which closely related sequences were merged to remove PCR and sequencing errors. V, D and J gene segments were assigned by aligning CDR3 sequences to IMGT reference sequences. For a sequence to be retained, a match of at least six nucleotides to both a V gene segment and a J gene segment was required. Rearrangements were called productive when the CDR3 lacked stop codons and stayed in frame with V and J; all others were non-productive. Following IMGT convention, CDR3 was defined as the stretch from the second conserved V-encoded cysteine to the conserved J-encoded phenylalanine. Sequences without an unambiguous match to a single V gene segment were excluded from the earlier analysis of almost 600 of the donors. An earlier analysis of several hundred of the donors classified V segments as functional when productive rearrangements were above 56.7% and as segregating when the standard deviation between donors was above 5%. A statistical classification framework was built to diagnose cytomegalovirus status from the catalog of TCR beta chain sequences. In a later analysis, TCR nucleotide sequences were compared against IMGT/GENE-DB human TR gene sequences so that V and J genes could be assigned. A later analysis assigned CDR3 sequences and most-parsimonious VDJ recombination scenarios with the TCRdist pipeline. In a later analysis, each TCR beta chain was defined by its CDR3 amino acid sequence together with its V-gene family, and reads without a unique V-gene family were excluded. As a way to deal with suspected cross-contamination and a sequencing artifact, a later analysis dropped 450 to 600 nucleotide sequences that were highly shared and had low generation probability. In a later analysis, a clonal expansion index was calculated for each public chain from normalized within-repertoire ranks of inferred template counts. In a later analysis, generation probabilities were computed using a VDJ recombination model fitted to out-of-frame rearrangements, and the results were checked against IGoR. In a later analysis, TCR-TCR, TCR-HLA and TCR-CMV co-occurrence was scored with hypergeometric tests, and a repertoire-size bias correction was applied to TCR pairs. A later analysis estimated false discovery rates by permuting HLA or CMV assignments 20 times. In a later analysis, co-occurring TCRs were grouped using DBSCAN, with TCRdist sequence similarity added in when clustering inside HLA-allele-positive subsets. Co-occurrence clustering excluded repertoires with fewer than 30,000 or more than 120,000 public chains, plus five with anomalous nucleotide sharing. TCRdb obtained this table from immuneACCESS and retained in-frame rearrangements with V and J assigned. These tables miss some clones; where compared with another copy, unresolved V genes account for less than half of the shortfall, and the remainder is unexplained. V and J calls and clone size are as listed in that table; D and trimming were resolved from the DNA. This sample's table lists 150,000 to 200,000 clones. The ten most abundant clones make up about 0.79% of the sample.

A note on this clone: The antigen this receptor binds is unknown.

Overall study results and their limits: In a later analysis, several top co-occurrence clusters were reported to appear linked to parvovirus B19, influenza, CMV and Epstein-Barr virus. In this cohort, only TCR beta chains were sequenced, and detectable features were limited by the absence of alpha or paired-chain data. While some public TCRs were present in many individuals, most TCR sequences turned up only very rarely across donors. The study gave a list of 150 to 200 TCR beta chains associated with cytomegalovirus. In a later analysis, most CMV-associated TCR beta chains were found to appear HLA-restricted, with HLA associations seemingly driven largely by CMV exposure. CMV serostatus was the only immune exposure information available for the cohort. According to a later genetic analysis, donors in an Asian-associated ancestry cluster had fewer N-insertions in productive TCRs than the approximately 690-donor mean. When HLA alleles, especially DR and DQ, strongly co-occurred, TCR associations were difficult to assign to individual alleles. Compared with equally common non-associated chains, HLA-associated TCR beta chains in a later analysis were more clonally expanded and had lower generation probabilities. A cluster of highly shared sequence variants was judged likely to be a technical artifact of the sequencing pipeline. A few of the identified cytomegalovirus-associated TCR beta chains were confirmed in vitro to be specific for cytomegalovirus antigens. It was suggested by the authors that the approach could potentially be generalized to other disease states and immunological phenotypes. Presence/absence analyses assumed roughly uniform sequencing depth across donors, an assumption that may not hold. Because HLA typing was unavailable for some donors at each locus, only the typed subset was used in association tests. The classifier was reported to diagnose cytomegalovirus status with high specificity and sensitivity in both the original cohort and the validation cohort. In an earlier analysis of several hundred of the donors, most TCR beta V segments were observed in productive rearrangements about 87% or about 30% of the time, broadly matching IMGT annotations. In a later analysis, the rate of TCR association differed among HLA loci, with DRB1 alleles having the most associated TCRs and HLA-C alleles having the fewest. An association between a missense DCLRE1C variant and V-gene and J-gene trimming of TCR beta chains was found in a later genetic analysis and replicated in an independent cohort. Around 16 rarely observed V segments, including chromosome 9 orphons, were excluded from the earlier analysis of approximately 500 of the donors because counts were too low. Some IMGT-functional V segments, including TRBV6-2 and TRBV6-3, could not be distinguished by the 87-base-pair reads and were therefore excluded. Linkage disequilibrium might explain the correlated functional status among segregating V segments, but an unknown experimental factor could not be ruled out. Specific HLA alleles were associated with 15,000 to 20,000 TCR beta sequences at a false discovery rate of 0.05 in a later analysis. A further reported finding was that TCR beta sequences accurately predicted the HLA-A and HLA-B alleles for most subjects in the first cohort.

Via the germline V gene, CDR1 is SGHTA and CDR2 FQGNSA. V and J are trimmed by 0 bases and 4 bases, and the gene matches miss 3 bases of the junction. From its cysteine to its phenylalanine, the CDR3 spans 15 amino acids. Only the CDR3 part of the read is kept: 45 bases, read in frame from the first base. The sequence came from a young woman in good health and CMV-seropositive. The chain employs TRBV7-2 and TRBJ2-1, with TRBD2 identical over 7 junction bases. Source material: PBMCs. The CDR3: CASSLAGTTYNEQFF. The DNA reads TGTGCCAGCAGCTTAGCTGGGACTACTTACAATGAGCAGTTCTTC.